The 19 T cell receptor beta chains presented below share a single source sample, sequenced in a study of breast tumors, draining lymph nodes, adjacent tissues. One entry per CDR3 protein, called by TCRdb with MiXCR from the multiplex PCR reads. Found here are some 85,000 distinct CDR3 sequences, more than 25% of them singletons; the top ten hold over 6.5%. Samples came from axillary lymph nodes draining the breast cancer. Sample: axillary lymph node tissue. These receptors all come from a female donor with breast cancer. Some clones in this sample may be carry-over from other donors' samples.

This clonotype was counted at least ten times. The J gene is TRBJ2-7, the V gene TRBV5-4; possible D gene TRBD1, 6 bases. This CDR3 contains 15 residues. Trimming removed 0 bases from V and 7 bases from J, with 17 bases in between. The germline V gene encodes CDR1 SGHNT and CDR2 YYREEE (reference sequence). For the CDR3, the DNA is TGTGCCAGCAGCTTGGGGGGGACACATTCTAGGGAGCAGTACTTC. Its translation: CASSLGGTHSREQYF.

On this clonotype itself: This may arise from a read error, as a much more abundant clone is one base away. The chain joins TRBV4-1 to TRBJ2-3, with a possible D match to TRBD2 (6 bases). CDR1 is MGHRA and CDR2 is YSYEKL in the germline V gene. The CDR3 contains 15 residues. The chain's CDR3 is CASSQGGRFTGTQYF. CDR3 bases: TGCGCCAGCAGCCAAGGAGGGAGGTTCACAGGTACGCAGTATTTT.

This clonotype was found many times. J is TRBJ2-7 and V is TRBV28; 13 bases map to TRBD2. The germline V gene has CDR1 MDHEN and CDR2 SYDVKM. The CDR3 has 17 amino acids. V lost 4 bases, J lost 2 bases, and 8 bases stayed unmatched. The CDR3 bases are TGTGCCAGCAGTTCGCCACCTGGACTAGCGGGAGCCTACGAGCAGTACTTC. Translating it yields CASSSPPGLAGAYEQYF.

This clonotype was seen repeatedly, ten times or more. This chain's CDR3 is CSGEETGGYGEQFF. CDR3 sequence (DNA): TGCAGCGGGGAAGAGACAGGGGGCTATGGTGAGCAGTTCTTC. V gene TRBV29-1 combines with J gene TRBJ2-1; 10 positions match TRBD1. The junction had 12 bases not matched to a gene; V was cut back by 7 bases and J by 9 bases. CDR1 is SQVTM and CDR2 is ANQGSEA in the germline V gene. The CDR3 has 14 residues.

This clonotype was observed many times. A read error is possible here, since a much larger clone lies one base away. The chain joins TRBV5-6 to TRBJ1-6, with 10 bases lining up with TRBD1. This CDR3 comprises 13 residues. CDR1 and CDR2 from the germline V gene are SGHDT and YYEEEE. The CDR3 region is CASSWTGGSPPHF. The CDR3 DNA reads TGTGCCAGCAGCTGGACAGGGGGATCACCCCCCCACTTT.

This clonotype has ten or more counts. The chain carries TRBV5-6 and TRBJ2-3; TRBD2 matches 9 bases. J lost 2 bases, V lost 4 bases, and 8 bases had no gene match. The length of the CDR3 is 16 residues. Germline values: CDR1 SGHDT, CDR2 YYEEEE. The CDR3 spells CASSLPGGRVTDTQYF. The CDR3 coding sequence is TGTGCCAGCAGCCTCCCGGGCGGGAGGGTCACAGATACGCAGTATTTT.

The chain employs TRBV5-6 and TRBJ1-5, with D hard to call. Trimming shortened V by 0 bases and J by 9 bases, and 7 bases separated the two germline ends. The CDR3 extends over 12 amino acids. The germline CDR1 and CDR2 sequences are SGHDT and YYEEEE. The CDR3 bases are TGTGCCAGCAGCTTGGAGGCGGGGCCCCAGCATTTT. This encodes CASSLEAGPQHF.

V usage is TRBV7-9 and J usage is TRBJ2-2; D is possibly TRBD1 (5 bases). Germline CDR1 SEHNR, CDR2 FQNEAQ (reference sequence). Trimming cost V 4 bases and J 8 bases, with 17 bases left between them. This CDR3 contains 15 residues. CDR3 nucleotide sequence: TGTGCCAGCAGCTCCTGGACAAGGCACCGGGGGGAGCTGTTTTTT. As protein: CASSSWTRHRGELFF.

This clonotype was seen many times. The chain has TRBV10-3 and TRBJ2-7; maybe TRBD2 (5 bases). The CDR3 consists of 14 residues. Trimming removed 10 bases from V and 6 bases from J, with 22 bases in between. The germline gives CDR1 ENHRY, CDR2 SYGVKD. Written as DNA, the CDR3 is TGTGCCACTAGATTCCCTGAGGGATCACTCGAGCAGTACTTC. This translates into CATRFPEGSLEQYF.

Remarks on this clonotype: Compared with germline, one end of the junction differs, possibly owing to a read error. The CDR3 here is CASSQRGQGETQYF. The CDR3 DNA follows: TGCGCCAGCAGCCAGAGGGGACAGGGAGAGACCCAGTACTTC. The chain employs TRBV7-9 and TRBJ2-5, with 9 positions matching TRBD1. The CDR3 loop spans 14 amino acids. Germline CDR1 is SEHNR and CDR2 is FQNEAQ (reference sequence).

The gene calls are TRBV10-3 and TRBJ2-5; D might be TRBD1 (6 bases). V was pared by 7 bases and J by 3 bases, with 12 bases between. This CDR3 comprises 13 residues. Germline V gene sequence: CDR1 ENHRY, CDR2 SYGVKD. CDR3 protein: CAITSRTEETQYF. In DNA form, the CDR3 reads TGTGCCATCACCTCCCGGACAGAAGAGACCCAGTACTTC.

With regard to this clonotype: Because it lacks the conserved phenylalanine or tryptophan at the end, this CDR3 is likely a read error. The chain carries TRBV4-1 and TRBJ2-7; D uncertain. The CDR3 extends over 11 amino acids. Per the germline V gene, CDR1 is MGHRA and CDR2 is YSYEKL. Trimming removed 1 base at V and 6 bases at J, with 4 bases between. CDR3 bases: TGCGCCAGCAGCCAAGGGTCCGAGCAGTACCTC. Protein: CASSQGSEQYL.

At least ten counts were recorded for this clonotype. A junction boundary mismatches the germline segment, possibly from a read error. For the CDR3, the DNA is TGTGCCAGCAGTCACTCGTCAGGGATGGATGGCTACACCTTC. It specifies CASSHSSGMDGYTF. The V call is TRBV6-5, the J call TRBJ1-2; TRBD1 is a possible D gene (5 bases). The CDR3 contains 14 residues. Germline V gene lookup returns CDR1 MNHEY and CDR2 SVGAGI.

This clonotype was seen at least ten times. V is TRBV5-4 and J is TRBJ2-1; TRBD2 matches at 7 bases. The CDR3 loop spans 16 amino acids. V dropped 0 bases and J dropped 5; count of bases not matched to a gene: 8. Germline values: CDR1 SGHNT, CDR2 YYREEE (reference sequence). The CDR3 reads CASSLDGGAGNNEQFF. CDR3 bases: TGTGCCAGCAGCTTGGATGGTGGAGCGGGGAACAATGAGCAGTTCTTC.

This clonotype was observed at least ten times. The V call is TRBV19, the J call TRBJ2-7; 11 bases line up with TRBD1. Germline V gene sequence: CDR1 LNHDA, CDR2 SQIVND (reference sequence). V shed 3 bases and J 4 bases; nucleotides not matched to a gene: 5. The CDR3 contains 15 residues. CDR3 loop: CASSIQGQGVYEQYF. The DNA for the CDR3 is TGTGCCAGTAGTATTCAGGGACAGGGGGTTTACGAGCAGTACTTC.

For this clonotype: The limits of the CDR3 on the DNA are not certain, so only TCRdb's listed CDR3 is given. The CDR3 loop is CASSFYICSARDYAETQYF. This chain uses TRBV13 with TRBJ2-5; TRBD2 is the table's D call, not checked against the DNA. The CDR3 is 19 amino acids long, termini counted. Germline V gene sequence: CDR1 PRHDT, CDR2 FYEKMQ (reference sequence).

This chain joins TRBV7-8 and TRBJ1-4; the D gene is possibly TRBD1 (6 bases). V dropped 2 bases and J dropped 7 bases, with 14 bases sitting between them. From germline, CDR1 is SGHVS and CDR2 FQNEAQ. The CDR3 length is 15 residues. CDR3 sequence reads: CASSLNQGPSEKLFF. The CDR3 DNA sequence: TGTGCCAGCAGCTTAAACCAGGGGCCGAGTGAAAAACTGTTTTTT.

This clonotype has at least ten counts. V is TRBV27 and J is TRBJ2-1, with D possibly TRBD2 on 5 matching bases. V was cut by 4 bases and J by 4 bases, with 17 bases left in between. The CDR3 is 16 amino acids. Germline CDR1 reads MNHEY; CDR2 reads SMNVEV (reference sequence). DNA for the CDR3: TGTGCCAGCAGTTCGTTAACTAGTTGGGGATACAATGAGCAGTTCTTC. This sequence encodes CASSSLTSWGYNEQFF.

This clonotype was counted many times. The genes are TRBV5-1 and TRBJ2-1; D not certain. Germline assignment: CDR1 SGHRS and CDR2 YFSETQ. Trimming took off 0 bases at V and 0 bases at J, with 10 bases between the two ends. CDR3 length: 16 amino acids. CDR3 bases: TGCGCCAGCAGCTTGGTAACCCTGAGCTCCTACAATGAGCAGTTCTTC. Protein product: CASSLVTLSSYNEQFF.